Listed here is a single T cell receptor beta chain. Germline CDR1 is SGHRS and CDR2 is YFSETQ. V shed 3 bases and J 1 base; nucleotides not matched to a gene: 12. The CDR3 sequence is 19 residues long. This entry is derived from a study of shared clonotypes between healthy human individuals. Data came from immunoSEQ multiplex PCR; TCRdb stores just in-frame clones and leaves some out. The profile shows a few million clones, about 92% of them singletons. Material for sequencing was naive CD4+ T cells from PBMCs. Subset indicated: CD45RA+ positively selected. The receptor was isolated from a man younger than 35 in good health. Some clones in this sample may be carry-over from other donors' samples. The chain recombines TRBV5-1 with TRBJ2-2, with TRBD1 matching over 10 bases. The CDR3 here is CASSWSGTGAERNTGELFF. CDR3 DNA: TGCGCCAGCAGCTGGTCCGGGACAGGGGCTGAGAGGAACACCGGGGAGCTGTTTTTT.